The rows below give T cell receptor beta chains drawn from one sample of a study of T cell repertoires in cytomegalovirus infection. TCRdb used MiXCR to reprocess the reads, holding one entry per CDR3 protein. Here the sample spans more than 400,000 distinct CDR3 sequences, about 30% being singletons. The sample was PBMCs. The receptors were sampled from a human donor in good health (CMV status not recorded). Some clones in this sample may be carry-over from other donors' samples. The CDR3 runs from the conserved cysteine through the conserved F or W. The order of the fields is J gene, V gene, clone size, D gene, CDR3 protein, CDR3 DNA. A D gene is named only where the DNA matches it firmly. Size values are once, few and many counts, or a class for expanded clones, and some rows have none.

TRBJ1-1 TRBV6-5 few . CASSRANRVGRHTEAFF TGTGCCAGCAGTAGGGCGAACAGGGTGGGGCGTCACACTGAAGCTTTCTTT
TRBJ2-1 TRBV29-1 once . CSVDRRSEGGGEEQFF TGCAGCGTTGACCGGCGATCTGAGGGGGGGGGGGAGGAGCAGTTCTTC
TRBJ2-2 TRBV2 . . CASSVGPNTGELFF TGTGCCAGCAGTGTCGGGCCGAACACCGGGGAGCTGTTTTTT
TRBJ2-3 TRBV6-2/TRBV6-3 . . CASRRQAPDTQYF TGTGCCAGCAGACGACAGGCACCTGATACGCAGTATTTT
TRBJ2-7 TRBV5-1 . TRBD2 CASSKRGSEQYF TGCGCCAGCAGTAAGCGGGGGAGCGAGCAGTACTTC
TRBJ2-7 TRBV4-3 . TRBD2 CASSQGSGNFAYEQYF TGCGCCAGCAGCCAAGGGAGCGGGAACTTTGCCTACGAGCAGTACTTC
TRBJ1-5 TRBV6-6 few . CASSYPFGGISNQPQHF TGTGCCAGCAGTTACCCTTTTGGTGGGATTAGCAATCAGCCCCAGCATTTT
TRBJ1-1 TRBV7-8 many . CASSPTGQTEAFF TGTGCCAGCAGCCCCACAGGGCAAACTGAAGCTTTCTTT
TRBJ1-1 TRBV14 . TRBD1 CASSLFGTGQNTEAFF TGTGCCAGCAGCCTCTTCGGGACAGGGCAGAACACTGAAGCTTTCTTT
TRBJ2-5 TRBV19 few . CASSIDGRTPQETQYF TGTGCCAGTAGTATCGACGGACGGACACCCCAAGAGACCCAGTACTTC
TRBJ2-1 TRBV12-3/TRBV12-4 . . CASSPKGGAYNEQFF TGTGCCAGCAGCCCCAAGGGCGGGGCCTACAATGAGCAGTTCTTC
TRBJ2-3 TRBV7-9 . TRBD2 CASSLASGTTTDTQYF TGTGCCAGCAGCTTGGCTAGCGGGACCACCACCGATACGCAGTATTTT
TRBJ2-2 TRBV15 few TRBD2 CATSRLAGGANTGELFF TGTGCCACCAGCAGGTTAGCGGGAGGGGCGAACACCGGGGAGCTGTTTTTT
TRBJ1-6 TRBV12-3/TRBV12-4 few TRBD1 CASSLAQGQALNSPLHF TGTGCCAGCAGTTTAGCGCAGGGACAGGCCCTTAATTCACCCCTCCACTTT
TRBJ1-2 TRBV28 few TRBD1 CASSLGTGVGGYTF TGTGCCAGCAGTTTGGGGACAGGGGTTGGTGGCTACACCTTC
TRBJ2-5 TRBV7-2 many . CASSFNHQETQYF TGTGCCAGCAGCTTCAACCACCAAGAGACCCAGTACTTC
TRBJ2-4 TRBV7-2 . . CASSLGDLGHF TGTGCCAGCAGCTTAGGGGACCTTGGGCACTTC
TRBJ2-7 TRBV4-3 few TRBD2 CASSQAGPTGGFYEQYF TGCGCCAGCAGCCAAGCCGGCCCTACCGGGGGGTTCTACGAGCAGTACTTC
TRBJ1-1 TRBV5-5 few TRBD1 CASSAGGGGSYTEAFF TGTGCCAGCAGCGCAGGGGGTGGGGGTTCATACACTGAAGCTTTCTTT
TRBJ2-3 TRBV10-3 . . CAISAGGTGNTDTQYF TGTGCCATCAGTGCGGGGGGGACAGGGAACACAGATACGCAGTATTTT
TRBJ1-1 TRBV11-2 many . CASSRDQNTEAFF TGTGCCAGCAGCCGAGACCAGAACACTGAAGCTTTCTTT
TRBJ2-1 TRBV7-2 . . CASSRPGTNYNEQFF TGTGCCAGCAGCCGACCCGGGACAAATTACAATGAGCAGTTCTTC
TRBJ2-1 TRBV10-3 . . CAIRGQGNEQFF TGTGCCATCAGGGGCCAGGGGAATGAGCAGTTCTTC
TRBJ2-1 TRBV19 few . CASSMAGKGAYNEQFF TGTGCCAGTAGTATGGCCGGGAAGGGCGCCTACAATGAGCAGTTCTTC
TRBJ2-2 TRBV6-6 . TRBD2 CAAARTSGRGELFF TGTGCCGCCGCCCGGACTAGCGGGAGGGGGGAGCTGTTTTTT
TRBJ2-3 TRBV7-2 few . CASSLRHYTDTQYF TGTGCCAGCAGCTTACGACACTACACAGATACGCAGTATTTT
TRBJ1-1 TRBV7-9 . . CASSSTAMNTEAFF TGTGCCAGCAGCTCGACAGCGATGAACACTGAAGCTTTCTTT
TRBJ1-3 TRBV12-3/TRBV12-4 few . CASRTGTNSGNTIYF TGTGCCAGCAGGACCGGGACCAACTCTGGAAACACCATATATTTT
TRBJ1-2 TRBV6-2/TRBV6-3 few . CASRHNYGYTF TGTGCCAGCAGACATAACTATGGCTACACCTTC
TRBJ1-5 TRBV6-6 . . CASERGNQPQHF TGTGCCAGCGAAAGGGGAAATCAGCCCCAGCATTTT
TRBJ2-1 TRBV27 few TRBD2 CASSLLAGEHNEQFF TGTGCCAGCAGTTTACTAGCGGGAGAGCACAATGAGCAGTTCTTC
TRBJ2-7 TRBV28 . . CASSADLIPYEQYF TGTGCCAGCAGTGCCGACCTTATCCCCTACGAGCAGTACTTC
TRBJ2-5 TRBV20-1 . TRBD2 CSAREVTSGYQETQYF TGCAGTGCTAGAGAAGTAACTAGCGGATACCAAGAGACCCAGTACTTC
TRBJ2-3 TRBV5-1 few . CASSFIENTDTQYF TGCGCCAGCAGCTTCATTGAGAACACAGATACGCAGTATTTT
TRBJ2-3 TRBV5-4 . TRBD2 CASSQSGRSTDTQYF TGTGCCAGCAGCCAGAGCGGGAGGTCGACAGATACGCAGTATTTT
TRBJ1-6 TRBV7-2 many . CASSPDLFHDRLGDSPLHF TGTGCCAGCAGCCCCGACCTTTTCCATGACAGGCTTGGGGATTCACCCCTCCACTTT
TRBJ1-1 TRBV6-2/TRBV6-3 few . CASSYVRGGTEAFF TGTGCCAGCAGTTACGTCAGGGGAGGCACTGAAGCTTTCTTT
TRBJ2-2 TRBV9 few . CASSVGTSLYTGELFF TGTGCCAGCAGCGTAGGGACCTCCCTTTACACCGGGGAGCTGTTTTTT
TRBJ1-6 TRBV7-2 many . CASSLEFQGSGSPLHF TGTGCCAGCAGCTTAGAATTCCAGGGTAGTGGTTCACCCCTCCACTTT
TRBJ2-5 TRBV19 . . CASSRLVQETQYF TGTGCCAGTAGTAGACTAGTTCAAGAGACCCAGTACTTC
TRBJ2-3 TRBV7-2 few . CASRGGLPTDTQYF TGTGCCAGCAGGGGGGGACTTCCCACAGATACGCAGTATTTT
TRBJ1-3 TRBV7-2 . . CASSSSRGPGNTIYF TGTGCCAGCAGCTCCTCCCGGGGGCCTGGAAACACCATATATTTT
TRBJ1-5 TRBV7-2 many TRBD1 CASSDGTGVQPQHF TGTGCCAGCAGCGACGGGACAGGGGTTCAGCCCCAGCATTTT
TRBJ2-1 TRBV15 . TRBD2 CATSRPRGSGPLRGNNEQFF TGTGCCACCAGCAGACCGAGAGGTAGCGGGCCCCTACGAGGGAACAATGAGCAGTTCTTC